This T cell receptor (beta chain) is from a study of blood T cell repertoires in COVID-19. About the research overall: Samples of COVID-19 (acute and convalescent) were obtained from the United States, Italy and Spain. Sources were T cells, B-cell-depleted T cells, or PBMCs; the material itself was cDNA or gDNA.

Authors' methods: The authors estimated nucleated cell counts from reference gene primer amplification. The table came from immunoSEQ multiplex PCR; TCRdb's copy has only in-frame clones and leaves some out. V, J and clone size were drawn from that table, and D and trimming were deduced from the DNA. This sample has some 89,000 clones; more than 75% occur once, and the top ten carry 1.2%. Germline CDR1 and CDR2: MDHEN and SYDVKM. The germline V and J ends were trimmed by 1 base and 8 bases, with 14 bases remaining between them. The CDR3 sequence is 15 residues long. What was sequenced was peripheral blood. The clonotype was recovered from a woman aged 80 or over with acute or convalescent COVID-19. The V call is TRBV28, the J call TRBJ1-4, with D possibly matching TRBD1 (5 bases). CDR3 DNA: TGTGCCAGCAGTTTATTGGGGACCGGGAGGGAAAAACTGTTTTTT. This translates into CASSLLGTGREKLFF.